This TCR beta chain was retrieved from a study of blood T cells in healthy people across ages. Study-level findings and limits: In long-lived donors, naive CD4+ cell counts and diversity exceeded those of aged donors. With age, beta diversity per million T cells declined roughly linearly, significantly by roughly 40.

Germline V gene sequence: CDR1 SGDLS, CDR2 YYNGEE. The CDR3 spans 16 residues. Note on this clonotype: The target antigen is unknown. A read error may produce the germline difference seen at one junction end.

A second PCR, run for about 7 to 11 cycles, used a sample-barcoded 5' primer plus a J-beta primer mix. TCRdb re-derived calls from the 5' RACE reads in MiXCR, one entry per CDR3 protein. The table records hundreds of thousands of distinct CDR3 sequences, under 30% of them present only once. The chain uses TRBV9 and TRBJ1-1; 8 nucleotides agree with TRBD1. Sequences were obtained from blood. This clonotype was obtained from an elderly woman in good health. In nucleotides, the CDR3 is TGTGCCGGCAGCCCAGGACAGGGAGCAGGAACCACTGAAGCTTTCTTT. Encoded protein: CAGSPGQGAGTTEAFF.